A single sample is the source of the 2 T cell receptor beta chains below, sequenced in a study of human CD4 T cells and Enterobacteriaceae. The memory gate held CD4+ cells that were not CD45RA+CCR7+CD95- naive cells, over 95% pure. The assay was immunoSEQ multiplex PCR, and TCRdb's table has in-frame clones only and misses some. The repertoire consists of about 29,000 clones, with around four fifths occurring once and the leading ten covering around 1.7%. The sequenced material came from memory CD4+ T cells from blood. The receptors shown here come from a human donor in good health.

This clone came up a few times. This rearrangement joins TRBV7-2 to TRBJ2-7; D might be TRBD2 (7 bases). With 5 bases removed from V and 3 bases from J, the gap between germline ends came to 20 bases. Germline V gene sequence: CDR1 SGHTA, CDR2 FQGNSA. The CDR3 spans 16 residues. CDR3: CASSEAGANGLYEQYF. The CDR3, as DNA: TGTGCCAGCAGCGAGGCGGGGGCCAACGGTCTCTACGAGCAGTACTTC.

The chain has TRBV7-3 and TRBJ2-5, with D possibly being TRBD1 (6 bases). The V and J ends lost 5 bases and 4 bases respectively, with 20 bases between them. Germline V CDR1 and CDR2: SGHTA, FQGTGA. The CDR3 extends over 16 amino acids. CDR3 region: CASSPWGQGSGETQYF. The CDR3 DNA reads as TGTGCCAGCAGCCCCTGGGGGCAGGGGTCTGGAGAGACCCAGTACTTC. The full variable domain, completed using reference TRBV7-3 and TRBJ2-5, is GAGVSQTPSNKVTEKGKYVELRCDPISGHTALYWYRQSLGQGPEFLIYFQGTGAADDSGLPNDRFFAVRPEGSVSTLKIQRTERGDSAVYLCASSPWGQGSGETQYFGPGTRLLVL.